This T cell receptor beta chain was identified in a study of T cell repertoires in cytomegalovirus infection (dated by TCRdb to about 2019). For the study in its entirety: Because public TCR beta signatures pointed to carriage of CMV infection together with the matching HLA type, the HLA type of each donor mattered for the analysis. The investigation overall reported the following: In both this cohort and an independent roughly 350-donor cohort, the cumulative frequency of public TCR beta family members distinguished carriers of CMV infection plus the relevant HLA type. The ex vivo response was dominated by HLA-C-restricted CMV-specific TCR beta clonotypes, which also provided the single most frequent clonotype in two of eight donors.

The CDR1 and CDR2 encoded by the germline V gene are MDHEN and SYDVKM. Including cysteine and phenylalanine, the CDR3 has 18 amino acids. Solely the CDR3 DNA is kept, with 54 bases framed from the first base. Trimmed from V: 4 bases; trimmed from J: 5 bases; junction bases lacking a gene match: 17. Sequencing was carried out with an Illumina HiSeq 1500. TCRdb reprocessed the public reads (quality trimming at Q25 with fastp, clone calling with MiXCR) and kept in-frame beta chains. Merged by CDR3 protein, the rows form single entries marked with the most common genes and DNA. The sample data list almost 550,000 distinct CDR3 sequences, and 15% to 20% of these were observed just once. 20% to 30% of the sample belongs to the ten largest clones. This clonotype was picked up many times. This clone's antigen is unknown. One base away there is no much larger clone; base qualities are not given.

The TCR was taken from a human donor in good health (CMV status not recorded). Some clones in this sample may be carry-over from other donors' samples. Sequences were obtained from CD8+ T cells from PBMCs. The V gene is TRBV28 and the J gene is TRBJ1-5, with 7 central nucleotides matching TRBD1. The CDR3 reads CASSWALGQEKGDQPQHF. The DNA is as follows: TGTGCCAGCAGTTGGGCCTTAGGACAGGAAAAGGGTGATCAGCCCCAGCATTTT.